A single sample is the source of the 25 T cell receptor beta chains below, sequenced in a study of CD8+ T cells in alopecia areata. Treatment given: oral pan-JAK inhibitor, 5-10 mg twice daily. As the sequencing template, cDNA was produced by extracting RNA and reverse transcribing it. The assay was immunoSEQ multiplex PCR, and TCRdb's table has in-frame clones only and misses some. The sample carries some 80,000 clones, around 67% recorded once. The source was CD8+ T cells sorted from blood, collected at week 24, from a patient treated with tofacitinib. The receptors derive from a human donor with alopecia areata.

The chain couples TRBV29-1 to TRBJ1-2; no definite D call. V dropped 2 bases and J dropped 6 bases, with 16 bases sitting between them. From germline, CDR1 is SQVTM and CDR2 ANQGSEA. This CDR3 has 14 amino acids. The CDR3 DNA follows: TGCAGCGTTGAACACAGCGCCCTCCCAAATGGCTACACCTTC. This codes for CSVEHSALPNGYTF.

This sequence joins TRBV4-1 and TRBJ2-7, with 11 positions matching TRBD1. J gave up 2 bases and V 3 bases, and 3 bases lay outside the gene matches. Germline loops: CDR1 MGHRA, CDR2 YSYEKL. This CDR3 has 15 amino acids. The CDR3 is CASSQQGQGAYEQYF. CDR3 bases: TGCGCCAGCAGCCAGCAGGGACAGGGGGCCTACGAGCAGTACTTC.

The chain carries TRBV2 and TRBJ2-1; TRBD2 agrees at 11 bases. CDR3 length: 15 amino acids. J was trimmed by 8 bases and V by 3 bases; bases with no gene match: 6. Germline CDR1 is SNHLY and CDR2 is FYNNEI. The CDR3 coding sequence is TGTGCCAGCAGTGAGACTAGCGGGAAAGATGATGAGCAGTTCTTC. Amino acids: CASSETSGKDDEQFF.

The J gene is TRBJ2-1, the V gene TRBV9; D unclear. Germline-derived CDR1 and CDR2 are SGDLS and YYNGEE. V was pared by 1 base and J by 3 bases, with 11 bases between. This CDR3 region has 15 residues. CDR3 sequence (DNA): TGTGCCAGCAGCGTAAGTTCCGACGGCTACAATGAGCAGTTCTTC. It is translated as CASSVSSDGYNEQFF. The complete variable domain, with remaining parts taken from reference TRBV9 and TRBJ2-1, reads DSGVTQTPKHLITATGQRVTLRCSPRSGDLSVYWYQQSLDQGLQFLIQYYNGEERAKGNILERFSAQQFPDLHSELNLSSLELGDSALYFCASSVSSDGYNEQFFGPGTRLTVL.

The chain is built from TRBV29-1 and TRBJ2-3; perhaps TRBD2 as D (6 bases). This CDR3 is built from 12 residues. In germline, CDR1 is SQVTM, CDR2 ANQGSEA. V was pared by 5 bases and J by 4 bases, with 10 bases between. The CDR3 nucleotides read TGCAGCGTTTGGAGGGGTTCAGATACGCAGTATTTT. Encoded protein: CSVWRGSDTQYF.

The chain links TRBV29-1 to TRBJ2-5; the D call may be TRBD1 or TRBD2 (5 bases each). The V end was cut by 5 bases, the J end by 13 bases, with 23 bases between. Germline V lookup: CDR1 SQVTM, CDR2 ANQGSEA. This CDR3 region has 13 residues. The CDR3 protein is CSVLTGTGSSRYF. CDR3 DNA: TGCAGCGTTCTCACCGGGACCGGTTCGAGCCGGTACTTC. Drawing the rest from reference TRBV29-1 and TRBJ2-5, the complete variable domain is SAVISQKPSRDICQRGTSLTIQCQVDSQVTMMFWYRQQPGQSLTLIATANQGSEATYESGFVIDKFPISRPNLTFSTLTVSNMSPEDSSIYLCSVLTGTGSSRYFGPGTRLLVL.

The gene calls are TRBV27 and TRBJ2-7; no clear D gene. The CDR3 runs 16 residues. Germline CDR1 MNHEY, CDR2 SMNVEV (reference sequence). V gave up 0 bases and J gave up 0 bases, with 12 bases separating them. The CDR3 DNA sequence: TGTGCCAGCAGTTTATCATTCCGCGCTAGCTCCTACGAGCAGTACTTC. Encoded protein: CASSLSFRASSYEQYF.

This chain connects TRBV5-6 to TRBJ1-2; 11 bases map to TRBD1. The ends lost 2 bases at V and 6 bases at J; junction bases unmatched: 9. The CDR3 has 16 amino acids. Germline CDR1 and CDR2: SGHDT and YYEEEE. Here the CDR3 reads CASSFVPGQGVDGYTF. The CDR3, as DNA: TGTGCCAGCAGCTTTGTCCCGGGACAGGGGGTTGATGGCTACACCTTC.

The CDR3 is CASSFIAFTGDGYNEQFF. Here the CDR3 DNA reads TGTGCCAGCAGTTTCATAGCCTTTACAGGGGATGGCTACAATGAGCAGTTCTTC. J is TRBJ2-1 and V is TRBV27; 7 bases agree with TRBD1. After removal of 3 bases from V and 3 bases from J, the junction contained 14 bases not matched to a gene. The length of the CDR3 is 18 residues. CDR1 MNHEY and CDR2 SMNVEV come from the germline V gene (reference sequence).

This clone occurred a few times. The rearrangement joins TRBV10-2 to TRBJ1-1; D possibly corresponds to TRBD1 (6 bases). The CDR3 consists of 14 residues. V lost 6 bases to trimming and J lost 5 bases, with 16 bases between them. The germline CDR1 and CDR2 sequences are WSHSY and SAAADI. For the CDR3, the DNA is TGCGCCAGCAGGGGGGGGGCTACGTGGACTGAAGCTTTCTTT. Its protein product is CASRGGATWTEAFF.

The CDR3 coding sequence is TGCAGCGTTGAGGGGGGAACCGTGGAGTGGACCCAGTACTTC. This sequence encodes CSVEGGTVEWTQYF. The chain has TRBV29-1 and TRBJ2-5, with D possibly matching TRBD2 (6 bases). The CDR3 consists of 14 residues. The V end lost 3 bases, the J end lost 7 bases, and 18 bases lay between the germline ends. CDR1 and CDR2 (germline): SQVTM, ANQGSEA.

This chain uses TRBV4-1 with TRBJ1-1; D is undetermined. The CDR3 has 12 residues. Germline assignment: CDR1 MGHRA and CDR2 YSYEKL. V was clipped by 2 bases and J by 3 bases, with 4 bases between them. CDR3 residues: CASSQHYTEAFF. The CDR3 DNA is TGCGCCAGCAGCCAACACTACACTGAAGCTTTCTTT.

CDR3 sequence (DNA): TGTGCCAGCAGTTTATCGGGGACAGGCATGGATGAGCAGTTCTTC. It is translated as CASSLSGTGMDEQFF. The chain combines TRBV27 with TRBJ2-1; 8 nucleotides match TRBD1. The CDR3 spans 15 residues. After removal of 0 bases from V and 8 bases from J, the junction contained 6 bases not matched to a gene. CDR1 and CDR2 (germline): MNHEY, SMNVEV (reference sequence).

The chain couples TRBV5-1 to TRBJ2-5, with D perhaps TRBD1 or TRBD2 (5 bases each). Trimming took off 3 bases at V and 5 bases at J, with 20 bases between the two ends. Germline CDR1 and CDR2: SGHRS and YFSETQ. The CDR3 length is 16 residues. The CDR3 is CASSSGGLGRGETQYF. The CDR3 coding sequence is TGCGCCAGCAGCTCTGGGGGTCTCGGAAGAGGGGAGACCCAGTACTTC.

This chain joins TRBV7-6 and TRBJ1-1; possible D gene TRBD1, 6 bases. Germline lookup yields CDR1 SGHVS and CDR2 FNYEAQ. Trimming pared 3 bases from V and 8 bases from J, leaving 7 bases between. This CDR3 comprises 11 residues. In DNA, the CDR3 is TGTGCCAGCAGCTTCGGGACAGAAGCTTTCTTT. It specifies CASSFGTEAFF.

This clone was recorded only once. The chain carries TRBV18 and TRBJ2-4; tentatively, D is TRBD1 (5 bases). The length of the CDR3 is 17 residues. CDR1 and CDR2 from the germline V gene are KGHSH and LQKENI. The V end was cut by 3 bases, the J end by 0 bases, with 15 bases between. The CDR3: CASSPSTVDLAKNIQYF. In nucleotides, the CDR3 is TGTGCCAGCTCACCGTCGACAGTTGACCTAGCCAAAAACATTCAGTACTTC.

The chain uses TRBV7-9 and TRBJ1-2, with 7 bases that match TRBD1. CDR3 length equals 13 residues. Germline CDR1 SEHNR, CDR2 FQNEAQ (reference sequence). After removal of 5 bases from V and 4 bases from J, the junction contained 4 bases not matched to a gene. CDR3 DNA sequence: TGTGCCAGCAGCCGGGACAGAAGCTATGGCTACACCTTC. Protein product: CASSRDRSYGYTF.

This clone was picked up a small number of times. The rearrangement links TRBV4-3 to TRBJ2-7, with D possibly TRBD2 on 5 matching bases. This CDR3 comprises 17 residues. The V end lost 0 bases, the J end lost 5 bases, and 20 bases lay between the germline ends. The V gene's germline CDR1 is LGHNA and CDR2 YSLEER. The CDR3: CASSQDRGLDFDHEQYF. The CDR3, as DNA: TGCGCCAGCAGCCAAGATCGAGGTTTGGACTTTGATCACGAGCAGTACTTC.

The chain joins TRBV29-1 to TRBJ2-5; 16 nucleotides line up with TRBD2. The CDR3 runs 15 residues. Germline values: CDR1 SQVTM, CDR2 ANQGSEA. The CDR3 here is CLRPGLAGGLLDQYF. For the CDR3, the DNA is TGCCTTCGTCCGGGACTAGCGGGGGGGCTTCTGGACCAGTACTTC.

Only a few counts were recorded for this clone. The chain has TRBV4-1 and TRBJ1-5; 9 bases fit TRBD1. The CDR3 is 15 amino acids. V shed 4 bases, J shed 6 bases, and the junction held 7 bases outside the gene matches. CDR1 is MGHRA and CDR2 is YSYEKL in the germline V gene. CDR3 in DNA: TGCGCCAGCAGCCTCCGGGACAGGGAGCGTCAGCCCCAGCATTTT. This sequence encodes CASSLRDRERQPQHF.

V and J are TRBV30 and TRBJ2-5; D might be TRBD1 (6 bases). Trimming stripped 7 bases from V and 5 bases from J, with 20 bases between. The germline gives CDR1 GTSNPN, CDR2 SVGIG (reference sequence). The CDR3 loop spans 14 amino acids. CDR3 in amino acids: CAFSGTPWGETQYF. CDR3 sequence (DNA): TGTGCCTTTTCCGGGACACCCTGGGGCGAGACCCAGTACTTC.

In the case of this clone: One end of the junction varies from germline; a read error may be responsible. The V and J genes are TRBV6-5 and TRBJ2-7; TRBD1 aligns across 7 bases. The CDR3 has 13 amino acids. Germline V gives CDR1 MNHEY, CDR2 SVGAGI. The CDR3 here is CASSLDRLAEPYF. The CDR3 nucleotides read TGTGCCAGCAGTCTGGACAGGCTGGCCGAGCCGTACTTC.

The sample holds many counts of this clone. The junction and the germline gene differ at one end; a read error may be behind it. This rearrangement joins TRBV7-6 to TRBJ2-7, with 10 positions matching TRBD1. Germline CDR1 and CDR2: SGHVS and FNYEAQ. The CDR3 is 11 amino acids. This CDR3 reads CASSSGQGENF. Written as DNA, the CDR3 is TGTGCCAGCAGCTCTGGACAGGGGGAGAACTTC.

This clone was seen only once. CDR3 sequence reads: CASSQDLLADSYEQYF. CDR3 bases: TGCGCCAGCAGCCAAGACCTACTAGCGGACTCCTACGAGCAGTACTTC. This sequence joins TRBV4-3 and TRBJ2-7; 8 bases are a match to TRBD2. Trimming removed 0 bases from V and 0 bases from J; junction bases left unmatched: 4. Germline lookup yields CDR1 LGHNA and CDR2 YSLEER. The CDR3 has 16 residues.

The rearrangement links TRBV7-9 to TRBJ2-7; 9 nucleotides line up with TRBD2. The CDR3 has 15 amino acids. Germline loops: CDR1 SEHNR, CDR2 FQNEAQ (reference sequence). Losses at the gene ends were 9 bases for V and 3 bases for J; bases not matched to a gene: 12. The CDR3 loop reads CASAGIAGEDYEQYF. The CDR3 coding sequence is TGTGCCAGTGCGGGGATAGCGGGGGAGGACTACGAGCAGTACTTC.